The clone carrying this T cell receptor (beta chain) was seen only a few times. Its antigen remains unidentified. This CDR3 has 15 amino acids. CDR1 and CDR2 from the germline V gene are MNHEY and SVGAGI. The J segment lost 4 bases and the V segment lost 2 bases, leaving 7 bases of the junction unmatched. Time point specified: cycle 4 day 1 (C4D1), after 6 weeks of nivolumab. Every one of the patients relapsed after autologous stem cell transplantation (brentuximab vedotin exposure was variable). The data derive from a study of PD-1 blockade in classical Hodgkin lymphoma. The repertoire was sequenced with immunoSEQ multiplex PCR; TCRdb's copy has only in-frame clones and lacks some. In the table there are about 50,000 clones, roughly 80% of which are singletons. Study-level results: Why repertoires differed is undefined; disease activity or prior therapy possibly contributed. When set against healthy donors, newly diagnosed patients were reported to show lower baseline TCR diversity. Complete responders showed a baseline diversity that resembled the diversity of newly diagnosed patients.

Here the sequenced sample was peripheral blood mononuclear cells (PBMCs), taken before the fourth cycle of nivolumab. This receptor was taken from a human donor with classical Hodgkin lymphoma. The rearrangement uses TRBV6-5 and TRBJ2-7; TRBD2 matches 8 bases. DNA for the CDR3: TGTGCCAGCAGTTACGGCAGCGGGAGTGGATACGAGCAGTACTTC. This gives the protein CASSYGSGSGYEQYF.